This T cell receptor (beta chain) was recorded in a study of CD8+CD57+ T cells in acquired aplastic anemia. About the study: Among healthy donors, CD4+ cells averaged roughly 11 million reads.

Profiling of TCR beta VDJ combinations and CDR3 sequences used genomic DNA as template. MiXCR, run by TCRdb on the reads, gives a single entry per CDR3 protein. The sample lists 400,000 to 450,000 distinct CDR3 sequences; 55% to 70% were seen once. Points from the study as a whole: CD8+ Simpson's diversity showed no significant patient-control difference. Almost 30 shared CD8+ CDR3s appeared highly expressed within patients' immunodominant clones.

Trimming removed 3 bases from V and 1 base from J, with 9 bases in between. This CDR3 has 14 residues. On this clonotype: Its antigen remains unknown.

This receptor was taken from a human donor in good health, serving as a control. This sequence joins TRBV12-3 or TRBV12-4 and TRBJ1-1; D unresolved. Input material: sorted CD4+, CD8+, or CD8+CD57+ T cells (not recorded which) from PBMCs. CDR3 residues: CASSLRSKNTEAFF. The CDR3 DNA reads TGTGCCAGCAGTTTGCGCAGTAAGAACACTGAAGCTTTCTTT.